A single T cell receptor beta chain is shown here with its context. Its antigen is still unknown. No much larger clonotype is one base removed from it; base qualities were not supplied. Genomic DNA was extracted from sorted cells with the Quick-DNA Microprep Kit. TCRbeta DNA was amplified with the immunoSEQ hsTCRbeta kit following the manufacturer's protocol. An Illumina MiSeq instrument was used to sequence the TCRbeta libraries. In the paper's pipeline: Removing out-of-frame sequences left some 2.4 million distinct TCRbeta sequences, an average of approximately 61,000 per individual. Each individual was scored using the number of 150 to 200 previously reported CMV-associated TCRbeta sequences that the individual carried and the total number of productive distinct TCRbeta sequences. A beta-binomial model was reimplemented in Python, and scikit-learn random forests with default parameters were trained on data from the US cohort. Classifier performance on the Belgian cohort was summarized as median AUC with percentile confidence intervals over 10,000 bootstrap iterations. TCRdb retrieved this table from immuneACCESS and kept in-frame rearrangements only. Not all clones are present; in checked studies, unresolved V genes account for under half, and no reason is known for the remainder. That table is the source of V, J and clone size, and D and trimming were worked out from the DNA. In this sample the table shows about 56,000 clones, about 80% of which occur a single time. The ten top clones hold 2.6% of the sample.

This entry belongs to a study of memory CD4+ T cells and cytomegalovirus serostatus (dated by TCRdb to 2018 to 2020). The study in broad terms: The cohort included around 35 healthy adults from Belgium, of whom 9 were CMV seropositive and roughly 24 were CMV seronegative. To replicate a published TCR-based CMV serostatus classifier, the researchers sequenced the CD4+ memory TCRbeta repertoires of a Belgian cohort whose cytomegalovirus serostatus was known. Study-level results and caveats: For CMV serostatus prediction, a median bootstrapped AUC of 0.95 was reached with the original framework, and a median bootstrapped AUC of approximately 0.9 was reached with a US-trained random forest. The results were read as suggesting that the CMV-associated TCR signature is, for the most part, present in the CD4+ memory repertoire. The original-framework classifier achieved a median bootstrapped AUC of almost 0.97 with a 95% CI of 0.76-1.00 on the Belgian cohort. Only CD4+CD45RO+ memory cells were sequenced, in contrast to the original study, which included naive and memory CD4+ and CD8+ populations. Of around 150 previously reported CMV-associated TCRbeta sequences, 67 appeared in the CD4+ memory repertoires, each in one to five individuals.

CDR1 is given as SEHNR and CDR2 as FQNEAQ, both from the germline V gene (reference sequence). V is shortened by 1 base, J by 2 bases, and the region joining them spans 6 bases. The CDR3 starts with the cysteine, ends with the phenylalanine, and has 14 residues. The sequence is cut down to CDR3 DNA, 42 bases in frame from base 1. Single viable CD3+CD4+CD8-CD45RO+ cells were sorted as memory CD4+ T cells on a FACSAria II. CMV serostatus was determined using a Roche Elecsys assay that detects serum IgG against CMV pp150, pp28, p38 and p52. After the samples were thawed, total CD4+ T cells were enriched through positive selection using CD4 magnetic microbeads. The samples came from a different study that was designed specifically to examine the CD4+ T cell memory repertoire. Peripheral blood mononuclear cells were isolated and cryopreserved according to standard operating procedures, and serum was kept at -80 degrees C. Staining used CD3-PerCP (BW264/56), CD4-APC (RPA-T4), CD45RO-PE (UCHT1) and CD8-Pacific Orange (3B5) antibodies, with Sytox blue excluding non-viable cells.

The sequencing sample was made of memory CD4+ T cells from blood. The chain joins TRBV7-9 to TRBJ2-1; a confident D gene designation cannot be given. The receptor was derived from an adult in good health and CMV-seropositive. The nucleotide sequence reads TGTGCCAGCAGCTTAGAACTGGCCTACAATGAGCAGTTCTTC. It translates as CASSLELAYNEQFF.